The entry below gives a single T cell receptor (beta chain) sequence along with its context. This sample was included in a study of blood T cell repertoires in COVID-19. Study context: Researchers got acute and convalescent COVID-19 samples from the United States, Italy and Spain. T cells, B-cell-depleted T cells, or PBMCs supplied cDNA or gDNA.

With V trimmed by 4 bases and J by 6 bases, 6 bases remained unmatched. The CDR3 spans 13 residues. Germline CDR1 and CDR2: SQVTM and ANQGSEA. As processed by the authors: Estimates of nucleated cell counts were drawn from the amplification of reference gene primers. Sequencing was performed with immunoSEQ multiplex PCR; in TCRdb, only in-frame clones are kept and a portion is missing. The DNA was the basis for D and trimming; V, J and clone size are from that table. The sample records 200,000 or so clones, 70% to 85% being singletons. Sequencing input: peripheral blood. This clonotype originated in a human donor with acute or convalescent COVID-19. The donor label of this sample is uncertain. V gene TRBV29-1 combines with J gene TRBJ1-5; 7 bases agree with TRBD1. The CDR3 DNA is TGCAGCGTTGCACAGGGGCCGGGTCAGCCCCAGCATTTT. Protein sequence: CSVAQGPGQPQHF.